The clone carrying this T cell receptor (beta chain) was counted between two and nine times. TCR alpha and beta CDR3 regions were amplified from RNA using iRepertoire nested multiplex PCR. TCRdb reprocessed the multiplex PCR reads with MiXCR, giving one entry per CDR3 protein. The sample holds roughly 120,000 distinct CDR3 sequences, under 30% seen once. This sample was taken from a study of glioma-infiltrating T cells. The TCR sequence derives from a human donor with low-grade glioma or glioblastoma, undergoing nonglioma brain surgery, or in good health (not recorded which). Material for sequencing was glioma tissue, nonneoplastic brain tissue, or PBMCs (not recorded which).

In DNA, the CDR3 is TGTGCCAGCAGAATTGTCGAAAACACCATATATTTT. Residues: CASRIVENTIYF. The chain joins TRBV12-3 or TRBV12-4 to TRBJ1-3; the D is unclear. Trimming removed 6 bases at V and 6 bases at J, with 9 bases between. The CDR3 sequence is 12 residues long.